This T cell receptor beta chain is drawn from a study of regulatory and conventional T cells in RAG deficiency. Trimming took off 0 bases at V and 6 bases at J, with 15 bases between the two ends. Germline lookup yields CDR1 SGHNT and CDR2 YYREEE (reference sequence). The CDR3 runs to 16 residues. The repertoire was sequenced with immunoSEQ multiplex PCR; TCRdb's copy has only in-frame clones and lacks some. The sample has about 30,000 clones; 85% to 90% are singletons. General study findings and limits: Compared with controls, unique Treg TCR beta sequences dropped around 100-fold in Omenn syndrome and CID/AS. Patient subsets had shorter CDR3s; Omenn Treg-Tconv overlap exceeded 85%.

Concerning this clone: Its target is not known.

These data were likewise used in another study, on regulatory T cells. According to that study: Primers: 52 TRBV forward and 13 TRBJ reverse.

The clonotype comes from a human donor in good health. Sequencing was done on a sample of CD8+ T cells sorted from blood. The chain uses TRBV5-4 and TRBJ2-2; a possible D gene is TRBD2 (6 bases). The CDR3 loop reads CASSLVGGTGPGELFF. In DNA, the CDR3 is TGTGCCAGCAGCTTGGTCGGCGGGACGGGACCCGGGGAGCTGTTTTTT.